This T cell receptor (beta chain) was recorded in a study of post-analysis software for immune sequencing data. Background on the study: In terms of disease course, relapsing-remitting, secondary progressive and progressive-relapsing multiple sclerosis were included. Study-wide points: In patients, roughly five TRBV segments were more frequent than in controls, with TRBV5-6, TRBV5-1 and TRBV20-1 among them. Relative to controls, patients with multiple sclerosis showed significantly lower normalized Chao1 diversity.

On this clonotype itself: Its antigen is currently unknown.

Trimming took 5 bases from V and 4 from J, leaving 11 bases between them. This CDR3 is built from 13 residues. cDNA libraries for TCR beta contained unique molecular identifiers. Once about 0.95 to 10 million T cells were used, some 500,000 cDNA molecules resulted. TCRdb recomputed calls from the PCR reads with MiXCR, one row per CDR3 protein. The sample yields roughly 400,000 distinct CDR3 sequences, over 30% seen once. The rearrangement uses TRBV12-3 or TRBV12-4 and TRBJ1-2, with D uncertain. The receptor comes from a girl aged 2-10 years with multiple sclerosis. Sample: blood. The CDR3 DNA reads TGTGCCAGCAGTGAACGGGAGAGCTATGGCTACACCTTC. This codes for CASSERESYGYTF.